The 13 T cell receptor beta chains presented below share a single source sample, sequenced in a study of CD8 T cells in ankylosing spondylitis. Study outcomes and limitations: A TCR beta motif of fewer than ten highly homologous variants seemed to mark ankylosing spondylitis blood.

These receptors' antigens are unknown. TCRdb recomputed calls from the 5' RACE reads with MiXCR, one row per CDR3 protein. The sample includes 700,000 to 850,000 distinct CDR3 sequences, about an eighth of them seen just once. Material for sequencing was blood, either unsorted or a sorted T cell fraction (not recorded which). These receptors all stem from a male donor with ankylosing spondylitis.

This clonotype was recorded many times. The chain combines TRBV5-1 with TRBJ1-5; D call uncertain. V was cut by 0 bases and J by 3 bases, with 10 bases left in between. Germline V gives CDR1 SGHRS, CDR2 YFSETQ. CDR3 length: 15 residues. The CDR3 bases are TGCGCCAGCAGCTTGGACAGTAAACCCAATCAGCCCCAGCATTTT. It translates to CASSLDSKPNQPQHF.

The chain carries TRBV20-1 and TRBJ2-3, with D hard to call. The CDR3 runs to 13 residues. V gave up 6 bases and J gave up 2 bases, with 12 bases separating them. The germline CDR1 and CDR2 sequences are DFQATT and SNEGSKA (reference sequence). CDR3 DNA: TGCAGTGCCCCAAGGATTCTCACAGATACGCAGTATTTT. Protein product: CSAPRILTDTQYF.

This clonotype appeared a few times. The chain is built from TRBV20-1 and TRBJ1-5, with D perhaps matching TRBD1 (5 bases). The germline V gene encodes CDR1 DFQATT and CDR2 SNEGSKA (reference sequence). The V end lost 3 bases, the J end lost 6 bases, and 9 bases lay between the germline ends. The CDR3 runs 12 residues. CDR3 loop: CSASMGGQPQHF. The CDR3 DNA reads as TGCAGTGCTAGTATGGGGGGTCAGCCCCAGCATTTT.

This clonotype has more than one count but fewer than ten. The V and J genes are TRBV20-1 and TRBJ1-1; 8 bases line up with TRBD1. The ends lost 4 bases at V and 1 base at J; junction bases unmatched: 11. This CDR3 contains 16 residues. Germline values: CDR1 DFQATT, CDR2 SNEGSKA (reference sequence). CDR3 bases: TGCAGTGCTAATGGGGGCTACAGGGGGAAGAACACTGAAGCTTTCTTT. This gives the protein CSANGGYRGKNTEAFF.

There are a few counts of this clonotype. The chain recombines TRBV5-1 with TRBJ2-3, with D uncertain. Germline V gene data show CDR1 as SGHRS and CDR2 as YFSETQ. The V gene lost 0 bases and the J gene lost 7 bases, with 12 bases spanning the gap. The CDR3 sequence is 14 residues long. CDR3: CASSLDLVAYTQYF. The CDR3 nucleotides read TGCGCCAGCAGCTTGGACCTAGTAGCTTATACGCAGTATTTT.

This clonotype has a handful of counts. J is TRBJ1-6 and V is TRBV5-5, with 9 positions matching TRBD1. In germline, CDR1 is SGHKS, CDR2 YYEKEE (reference sequence). V was clipped by 2 bases and J by 0 bases; unmatched bases: 3. This CDR3 region has 17 residues. CDR3 protein: CASSFPGQGSYNSPLHF. CDR3 bases: TGTGCCAGCAGCTTTCCGGGACAGGGCTCCTATAATTCACCCCTCCACTTT. The complete variable domain, with remaining parts taken from reference TRBV5-5 and TRBJ1-6, reads DAGVTQSPTHLIKTRGQQVTLRCSPISGHKSVSWYQQVLGQGPQFIFQYYEKEERGRGNFPDRFSARQFPNYSSELNVNALLLGDSALYLCASSFPGQGSYNSPLHFGNGTRLTVT.

This clonotype was seen a handful of times. This chain connects TRBV6-1 to TRBJ1-2, with 7 bases identical to TRBD1. Germline assignment: CDR1 MNHNS and CDR2 SASEGT. The CDR3 consists of 17 residues. J gave up 3 bases and V 7 bases, and 17 bases lay outside the gene matches. The CDR3 is CASNSPTGLSVDYGYTF. The CDR3 DNA sequence: TGTGCCAGCAACTCACCGACAGGGTTATCGGTGGACTATGGCTACACCTTC.

The chain uses TRBV5-1 and TRBJ2-5; D remains unclear. Germline CDR1 SGHRS, CDR2 YFSETQ. V shed 0 bases and J shed 4 bases, with 10 bases lying between them. CDR3 length equals 14 residues. CDR3 nucleotides: TGCGCCAGCAGCTTGGCTGAAGGGCTAGAGACCCAGTACTTC. This encodes CASSLAEGLETQYF.

The chain combines TRBV6-2 or TRBV6-3 with TRBJ2-1, with 8 bases identical to TRBD2. J gave up 10 bases and V 2 bases, and 10 bases lay outside the gene matches. The CDR3 spans 15 residues. CDR1 and CDR2 from the germline V gene are MNHEY and SVGEGT. CDR3 coding DNA: TGTGCCAGCAGTTACCCCCAGCGGGGGTTTTCCGAGCAGTTCTTC. Amino acid sequence: CASSYPQRGFSEQFF.

The CDR3 here is CASLPAASSYNEQFF. The CDR3 region has the DNA TGTGCCAGCCTTCCAGCGGCTTCCTCCTACAATGAGCAGTTCTTC. This rearrangement joins TRBV7-2 to TRBJ2-1; D might be TRBD2 (5 bases). The CDR3 runs 15 residues. The V end was cut by 8 bases, the J end by 0 bases, with 14 bases between. Germline V gene lookup returns CDR1 SGHTA and CDR2 FQGNSA.

The chain joins TRBV5-1 to TRBJ2-7; D remains unclear. The V end lost 4 bases, the J end lost 7 bases, and 15 bases lay between the germline ends. Germline V gene sequence: CDR1 SGHRS, CDR2 YFSETQ. The CDR3 spans 13 residues. CDR3 region: CASSRRAPGEQYF. The CDR3 region has the DNA TGCGCCAGCAGCCGCCGGGCTCCTGGTGAGCAGTACTTC.

This clonotype was observed a few times. The chain combines TRBV4-1 with TRBJ2-5; D gene unclear. The CDR3 length is 15 residues. Trimming took 0 bases from V and 5 from J, leaving 13 bases between them. Germline CDR1 reads MGHRA; CDR2 reads YSYEKL. The CDR3 region is CASSQEWASGETQYF. Written as DNA, the CDR3 is TGCGCCAGCAGCCAAGAATGGGCTTCCGGGGAGACCCAGTACTTC.

This clonotype has only a few counts. The V and J genes are TRBV5-1 and TRBJ1-2; 10 bases match TRBD1. This CDR3 has 13 amino acids. CDR1 and CDR2 from the germline V gene are SGHRS and YFSETQ. Trimming at V came to 5 bases and at J to 4 bases, leaving 2 bases not matched to a gene. The CDR3 DNA follows: TGCGCCAGCAGGACAGGGGGCGTCTATGGCTACACCTTC. As protein: CASRTGGVYGYTF.